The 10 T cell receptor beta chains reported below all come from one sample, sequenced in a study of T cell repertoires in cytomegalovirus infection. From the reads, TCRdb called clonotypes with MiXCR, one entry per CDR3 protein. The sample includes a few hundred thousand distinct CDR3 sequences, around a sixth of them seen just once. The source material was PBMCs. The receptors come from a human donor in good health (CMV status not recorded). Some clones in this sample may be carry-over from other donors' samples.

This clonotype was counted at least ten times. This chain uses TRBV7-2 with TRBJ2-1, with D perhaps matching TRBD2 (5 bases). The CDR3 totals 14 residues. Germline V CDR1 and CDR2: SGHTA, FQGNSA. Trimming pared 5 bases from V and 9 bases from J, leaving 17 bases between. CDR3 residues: CASSPPRERSEQFF. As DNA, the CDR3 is TGTGCCAGCAGCCCCCCTCGTGAGCGGAGTGAGCAGTTCTTC. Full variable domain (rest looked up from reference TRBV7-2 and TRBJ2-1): GAGVSQSPSNKVTEKGKDVELRCDPISGHTALYWYRQSLGQGLEFLIYFQGNSAPDKSGLPSDRFSAERTGGSVSTLTIQRTQQEDSAVYLCASSPPRERSEQFFGPGTRLTVL.

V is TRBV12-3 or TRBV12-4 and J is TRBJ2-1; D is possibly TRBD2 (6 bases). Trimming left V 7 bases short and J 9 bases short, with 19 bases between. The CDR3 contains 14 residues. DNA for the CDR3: TGTGCCAGCATTTGGGGGGTGGCACAAACTGAGCAGTTCTTC. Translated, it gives CASIWGVAQTEQFF.

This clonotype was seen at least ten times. The chain's CDR3 is CASIGWGFDTGELFF. The CDR3 nucleotides are TGTGCCAGCATTGGTTGGGGGTTCGACACCGGGGAGCTGTTTTTT. The chain has TRBV6-2 or TRBV6-3 and TRBJ2-2, with D perhaps being TRBD1 or TRBD2 (5 bases each). CDR1 is MNHEY, CDR2 SVGEGT, per germline. The V end was cut by 7 bases, the J end by 3 bases, with 15 bases between. The CDR3 covers 15 residues.

CDR3 coding DNA: TGTGCCAGTAGTATAGGTCGTTTGGGACAGGAGGGCAATGAGCAGTTCTTC. This translates into CASSIGRLGQEGNEQFF. This sequence joins TRBV19 and TRBJ2-1; 8 nucleotides align to TRBD1. Trimming at V came to 1 base and at J to 6 bases, leaving 11 bases not matched to a gene. The germline gives CDR1 LNHDA, CDR2 SQIVND (reference sequence). The CDR3 sequence is 17 residues long.

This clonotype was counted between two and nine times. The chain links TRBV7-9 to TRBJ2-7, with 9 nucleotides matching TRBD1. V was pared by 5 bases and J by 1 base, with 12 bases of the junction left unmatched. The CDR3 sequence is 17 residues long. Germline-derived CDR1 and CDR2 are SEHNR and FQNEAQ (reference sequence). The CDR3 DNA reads TGTGCCAGCAGCGGCGGAAGGGACAGGGTCCGGTCCTACGAGCAGTACTTC. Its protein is CASSGGRDRVRSYEQYF.

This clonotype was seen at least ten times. The CDR3 region is CASIQSGNTIYF. The CDR3 coding sequence is TGTGCCAGCATCCAGTCCGGAAACACCATATATTTT. V and J are TRBV7-9 and TRBJ1-3; D unresolved. Trimming stripped 7 bases from V and 4 bases from J, with 8 bases between. The germline gives CDR1 SEHNR, CDR2 FQNEAQ (reference sequence). This CDR3 is built from 12 residues.

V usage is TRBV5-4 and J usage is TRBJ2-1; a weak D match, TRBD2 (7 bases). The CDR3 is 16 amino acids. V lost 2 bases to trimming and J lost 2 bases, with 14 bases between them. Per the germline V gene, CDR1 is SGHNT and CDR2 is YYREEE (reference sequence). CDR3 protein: CASSLKGGGAYNEQFF. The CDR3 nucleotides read TGTGCCAGCAGCTTAAAAGGAGGGGGGGCCTACAATGAGCAGTTCTTC.

CDR3 amino acids: CSARDMGARYGYTF. Here the CDR3 DNA reads TGCAGTGCTAGAGATATGGGGGCGCGATATGGCTACACCTTC. This chain uses TRBV20-1 with TRBJ1-2; D might be TRBD1 (6 bases). This CDR3 is built from 14 residues. Germline V gene sequence: CDR1 DFQATT, CDR2 SNEGSKA (reference sequence). Trimming took off 0 bases at V and 5 bases at J, with 13 bases between the two ends.

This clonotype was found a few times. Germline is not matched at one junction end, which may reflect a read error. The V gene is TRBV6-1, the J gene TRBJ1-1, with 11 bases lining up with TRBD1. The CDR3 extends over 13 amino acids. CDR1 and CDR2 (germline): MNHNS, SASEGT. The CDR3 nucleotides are TGTGCCGGCAGTGGGACAGGGGGCACTGAAGCTTTCTTT. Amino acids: CAGSGTGGTEAFF.

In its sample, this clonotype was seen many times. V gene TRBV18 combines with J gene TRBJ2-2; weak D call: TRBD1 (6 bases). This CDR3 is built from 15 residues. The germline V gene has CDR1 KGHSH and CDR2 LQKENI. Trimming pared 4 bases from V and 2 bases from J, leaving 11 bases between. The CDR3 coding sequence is TGTGCCAGCTCACTCAGGACAGTCAACACCGGGGAGCTGTTTTTT. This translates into CASSLRTVNTGELFF.